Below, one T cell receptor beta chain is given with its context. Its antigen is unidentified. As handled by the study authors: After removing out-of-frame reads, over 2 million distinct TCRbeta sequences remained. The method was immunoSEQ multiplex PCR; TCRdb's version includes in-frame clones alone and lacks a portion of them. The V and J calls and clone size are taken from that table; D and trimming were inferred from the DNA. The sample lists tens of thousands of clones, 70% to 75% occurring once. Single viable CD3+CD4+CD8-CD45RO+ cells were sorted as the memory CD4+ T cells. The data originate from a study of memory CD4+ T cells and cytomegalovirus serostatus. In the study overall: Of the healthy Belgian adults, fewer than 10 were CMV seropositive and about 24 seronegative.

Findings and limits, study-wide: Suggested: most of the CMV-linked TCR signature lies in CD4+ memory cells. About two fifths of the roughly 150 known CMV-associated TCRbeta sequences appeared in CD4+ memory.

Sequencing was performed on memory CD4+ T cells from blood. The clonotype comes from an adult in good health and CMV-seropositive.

The chain's CDR3 is CASSLGSNQPQHF. CDR3 DNA sequence: TGCGCCAGCAGCTTGGGTAGCAATCAGCCCCAGCATTTT. The V call is TRBV5-1, the J call TRBJ1-5; no clear D. The CDR3 spans 13 residues. The germline gives CDR1 SGHRS, CDR2 YFSETQ. V was pared by 0 bases and J by 0 bases, with 1 base between.